Listed here are 27 T cell receptor gamma chains from one sample, sequenced in a study of intestinal T cells in coeliac disease (dated by TCRdb to 2018 to 2021). Genomic DNA was extracted with the QIAamp DNA FFPE tissue kit from ten 5-um FFPE scrolls per case. The protocol used for the library was multiplex PCR. Sequenced using an Ion Torrent PGM. TRG repertoires were amplified from 150 to 200 ng of biopsy DNA with the LymphoTrack kit, in which Illumina adapters are carried by the primers. For TCRdb, the public reads were processed anew by CATT, and duplicate DNA sequences were folded into one row. This sample holds about 590 gamma-chain clones; approximately 50% were observed only once. Approximately 15% of the sample is taken by the ten largest. The specimen was a duodenal biopsy. Every receptor here comes from a human donor with celiac disease.

The chain has TRGV5 and TRGJ1 or TRGJ2. Germline values: CDR1 VINAFY, CDR2 YDVSNSKD. The length of the CDR3 is 12 residues. The V and J ends lost 8 bases and 5 bases, in that order; junction bases with no gene match: 9. For the CDR3, the DNA is TGTGCCACCTTGGGACCGAATTATAAGAAACTCTTT. Translated: CATLGPNYKKLF.

This clone has just one count. The chain carries TRGV2 and TRGJP2. Germline loops: CDR1 EGSNGY, CDR2 YDSYNSKV. V lost 8 bases to trimming and J lost 2 bases; unmatched junction nucleotides: 11. This CDR3 comprises 15 residues. CDR3 nucleotide sequence: TGTGCCACCTTGGGACGAAGGAGTAGTGATTGGATCAAGACGTTT. Protein: CATLGRRSSDWIKTF.

In its sample, this clone was seen a few times. This DNA's translation and the protein TCRdb lists, from a much larger clone, do not match at residue 5, likely due to a read error; the protein shown is translated from the DNA. CDR3 DNA sequence: TGTGCCACCTGGGAGGTTTATTATAAGAAACTCTTT. Translated, it gives CATWEVYYKKLF. The chain couples TRGV2 to TRGJ1 or TRGJ2. Germline V gene sequence: CDR1 EGSNGY, CDR2 YDSYNSKV. V gave up 4 bases and J gave up 3 bases; unmatched junction bases: 3. This CDR3 spans 12 amino acids.

The chain combines TRGV2 with TRGJP2. Losses at the gene ends were 6 bases for V and 4 bases for J; bases not matched to a gene: 5. The CDR3 runs 13 residues. Germline CDR1 EGSNGY, CDR2 YDSYNSKV. CDR3 nucleotides: TGTGCCACCTGGCCTGATAGTGATTGGATCAAGACGTTT. Amino acid sequence: CATWPDSDWIKTF.

The gene calls are TRGV2 and TRGJP2. There are 16 residues in the CDR3. CDR1 and CDR2 from the germline V gene are EGSNGY and YDSYNSKV. Trimming took 0 bases from V and 9 from J; bases not matched to a gene: 13. CDR3 region: CATWDGFGGCHWIKTF. Here the CDR3 DNA reads TGTGCCACCTGGGACGGGTTTGGGGGTTGCCATTGGATCAAGACGTTT.

In this sample, this clone turned up once. The chain links TRGV4 to TRGJ1 or TRGJ2. CDR3 size: 15 residues. Losses at the gene ends were 0 bases for V and 2 bases for J; bases not matched to a gene: 7. Germline-derived CDR1 and CDR2 are EGSTGY and YDSYTSSV. CDR3 amino acids: CATWDGSRYYYKKLF. For the CDR3, the DNA is TGTGCCACCTGGGATGGGTCACGCTATTATTATAAGAAACTCTTT.

For this clone: Translating this DNA gives a protein that differs at residue 5 from the TCRdb one, which belongs to a much larger clone; a read error is likely, and the protein shown is this translation. The chain is built from TRGV3 and TRGJ1 or TRGJ2. The CDR3 sequence is 12 residues long. Germline trimming cut 5 bases from V and 6 bases from J; bases unmatched to any gene: 7. CDR1 is VTNTFY, CDR2 YDVSTARD, per germline (reference sequence). In DNA, the CDR3 is TGTGCCACCTGGGGCGTGGGTTATAAGAAACTCTTT. Its translation is CATWGVGYKKLF.

The CDR3 DNA reads TGTGCTGCGTGGGATTATTCGCCCTCCGGTTATATTTTTATTTATAAGAAACTCTTT. This translates into CAAWDYSPSGYIFIYKKLF. The genes are TRGV10 and TRGJ1 or TRGJ2. TRGV10 is filed as an ORF, its function uncertain. The CDR3 sequence is 19 residues long. Germline trimming cut 8 bases from V and 6 bases from J; bases unmatched to any gene: 29.

Remarks on this clone: The protein recorded in TCRdb matches a much larger clone and deviates from this DNA's translation at residue 15, suggesting a read error; the protein here is obtained by translating the DNA. The chain uses TRGV11 and TRGJP1. The end of the DNA fits TRGJP better, so the J call may be wrong. TRGV11 is classed as an ORF, of uncertain function. The CDR3 runs to 16 residues. The CDR3 reads CACWISRYTTGWFKVF. The DNA for the CDR3 is TGTGCCTGCTGGATTAGTCGTTATACCACTGGTTGGTTCAAGGTATTT.

The V and J genes are TRGV10 and TRGJP1. Being an ORF, TRGV10 has a function that is uncertain. This CDR3 spans 14 amino acids. J gave up 6 bases and V 11 bases, and 13 bases lay outside the gene matches. The chain's CDR3 is CAARVFRPGWFKIF. The DNA for the CDR3 is TGTGCTGCGCGGGTATTTCGCCCTGGTTGGTTCAAGATATTT.

The chain couples TRGV10 to TRGJ1 or TRGJ2. TRGV10 is filed as an ORF, its function uncertain. The ends lost 8 bases at V and 8 bases at J; junction bases unmatched: 19. This CDR3 has 15 residues. As DNA, the CDR3 is TGTGCTGCGTGGGGATTGGCCCCCACCCCTCATAAGAAACTCTTT. Protein: CAAWGLAPTPHKKLF.

The CDR3 DNA is TGTGCCACCTGGGACGAATGGAGTAGTGATTGGATCAAGACGTTT. Translated, it gives CATWDEWSSDWIKTF. This chain uses TRGV2 with TRGJP2. Germline V gene data show CDR1 as EGSNGY and CDR2 as YDSYNSKV. The CDR3 has 15 amino acids. J gave up 2 bases and V 2 bases, and 5 bases lay outside the gene matches.

As regards this clone: This sequence may be a read error, since a much larger clone differs from it by one base. Other DNA sequences from this sample encode an identical CDR3 as well. V usage is TRGV10 and J usage is TRGJ1 or TRGJ2. TRGV10 carries the ORF label, with uncertain function. This CDR3 contains 19 residues. V lost 8 bases and J lost 3; bases outside the gene matches: 26. DNA for the CDR3: TGTGCTGCGTGGGATTATTCGCCTTCCGGTTATATTTTTTATTATAAGAAACTCTTT. This gives the protein CAAWDYSPSGYIFYYKKLF.

By share of the sample, this clone is large. Other DNA sequences in the same sample also yield this CDR3. The V call is TRGV10, the J call TRGJ1 or TRGJ2. TRGV10 is placed among ORFs of uncertain function. This CDR3 contains 12 residues. Losses at the gene ends were 8 bases for V and 3 bases for J; bases not matched to a gene: 5. In DNA, the CDR3 is TGTGCTGCGTGGGATGGTTATTATAAGAAACTCTTT. Translating it yields CAAWDGYYKKLF.

This clone rates as large. The same CDR3 can be traced to other DNA sequences in this sample. The chain couples TRGV3 to TRGJ1 or TRGJ2. This CDR3 comprises 13 residues. In germline, CDR1 is VTNTFY, CDR2 YDVSTARD (reference sequence). Trimming at V came to 3 bases and at J to 11 bases, leaving 13 bases not matched to a gene. The CDR3 loop reads CATWDGLLSEKLF. The CDR3 DNA reads TGTGCCACCTGGGACGGACTTTTGTCTGAGAAACTCTTT.

The chain employs TRGV4 and TRGJ1 or TRGJ2. The CDR3 extends over 15 amino acids. V lost 0 bases, J lost 3 bases, and 8 bases stayed unmatched. From germline, CDR1 is EGSTGY and CDR2 YDSYTSSV. This CDR3 reads CATWDGEGFYYKKLF. CDR3 bases: TGTGCCACCTGGGATGGGGAGGGATTTTATTATAAGAAACTCTTT.

The rearrangement links TRGV5 to TRGJ1 or TRGJ2. CDR3 length: 12 residues. Per germline, CDR1 VINAFY and CDR2 YDVSNSKD. J was trimmed by 8 bases and V by 3 bases; bases with no gene match: 7. For the CDR3, the DNA is TGTGCCACCTGGGACCGAATTAATAAGAAACTCTTT. Its protein is CATWDRINKKLF.

This clone ranks as hyperexpanded. This chain's CDR3 is CATWDKKNYYKKLF. The CDR3 DNA sequence: TGTGCCACCTGGGATAAAAAGAATTATTATAAGAAACTCTTT. The chain couples TRGV4 to TRGJ1 or TRGJ2. The CDR3 consists of 14 residues. Trimming cost V 3 bases and J 0 bases; bases outside gene matches: 5. Germline lookup yields CDR1 EGSTGY and CDR2 YDSYTSSV.

The chain has TRGV8 and TRGJ1 or TRGJ2. The CDR3 contains 11 residues. The germline CDR1 and CDR2 sequences are VENAVY and YDSYNSRV. V trimming: 12 bases; J trimming: 6 bases; junction bases outside the gene matches: 11. DNA of the CDR3: TGTGCCCACCTGGGTCCTTATAAGAAACTCTTT. It specifies CAHLGPYKKLF.

The gene calls are TRGV10 and TRGJ1 or TRGJ2. TRGV10 is sorted into the ORF group, with uncertain function. Trimming at V came to 8 bases and at J to 7 bases, leaving 12 bases not matched to a gene. CDR3 size: 13 residues. The CDR3 sequence is CAAWGSGTYKKLF. CDR3 nucleotides: TGTGCTGCGTGGGGATCGGGTACCTATAAGAAACTCTTT.

This clone counts as hyperexpanded (1% or more). Here the CDR3 DNA reads TGTGCCACCTGGGACGGCCGGGGTTATTATAAGAAACTCTTT. Translation: CATWDGRGYYKKLF. V gene TRGV5 combines with J gene TRGJ1 or TRGJ2. J lost 3 bases, V lost 3 bases, and 8 bases had no gene match. This CDR3 region has 14 residues. Germline values: CDR1 VINAFY, CDR2 YDVSNSKD.

This clone is deemed large (0.1 to 1%). V is TRGV8 and J is TRGJ1 or TRGJ2. The ends lost 1 base at V and 7 bases at J; junction bases unmatched: 4. This CDR3 spans 12 amino acids. Looked up from germline, CDR1 is VENAVY and CDR2 is YDSYNSRV. CDR3: CATWDREYKKLF. The DNA for the CDR3 is TGTGCCACCTGGGATAGAGAGTATAAGAAACTCTTT.

This clone ranks as large. This chain joins TRGV8 and TRGJ1 or TRGJ2. The CDR3 has 10 residues. The V and J ends lost 3 bases and 7 bases, in that order; junction bases with no gene match: 0. Germline V gives CDR1 VENAVY, CDR2 YDSYNSRV. As DNA, the CDR3 is TGTGCCACCTGGGATTATAAGAAACTCTTT. It specifies CATWDYKKLF.

The genes are TRGV5 and TRGJ1 or TRGJ2. The V gene end was trimmed by 4 bases and the J gene end by 12 bases; junction bases not matched to a gene: 6. The length of the CDR3 is 10 residues. Germline lookup yields CDR1 VINAFY and CDR2 YDVSNSKD. The CDR3 spells CATWECRKLF. Written as DNA, the CDR3 is TGTGCCACCTGGGAGTGTCGGAAACTCTTT.

The CDR3 loop reads CALWGGALRKLF. CDR3 DNA: TGTGCCTTGTGGGGAGGTGCGCTAAGAAAACTCTTT. The gene calls are TRGV9 and TRGJ1 or TRGJ2. Germline CDR1 is GITISATS and CDR2 is ISYDGTV (reference sequence). The CDR3 has 12 residues. V was clipped by 5 bases and J by 13 bases; unmatched bases: 14.

In its sample, this clone is large. V and J are TRGV3 and TRGJ1 or TRGJ2. V dropped 3 bases and J dropped 6; count of bases not matched to a gene: 5. The germline gives CDR1 VTNTFY, CDR2 YDVSTARD (reference sequence). The CDR3 runs 12 residues. In nucleotides, the CDR3 is TGTGCCACCTGGGACGTGGGTTATAAGAAACTCTTT. Amino acid sequence: CATWDVGYKKLF.

V usage is TRGV8 and J usage is TRGJ1 or TRGJ2. The CDR3 sequence is 11 residues long. Germline V gives CDR1 VENAVY, CDR2 YDSYNSRV. The CDR3 sequence: CAPGIPTKKLF. CDR3 in DNA: TGTGCACCTGGGATCCCCACTAAGAAACTCTTT.